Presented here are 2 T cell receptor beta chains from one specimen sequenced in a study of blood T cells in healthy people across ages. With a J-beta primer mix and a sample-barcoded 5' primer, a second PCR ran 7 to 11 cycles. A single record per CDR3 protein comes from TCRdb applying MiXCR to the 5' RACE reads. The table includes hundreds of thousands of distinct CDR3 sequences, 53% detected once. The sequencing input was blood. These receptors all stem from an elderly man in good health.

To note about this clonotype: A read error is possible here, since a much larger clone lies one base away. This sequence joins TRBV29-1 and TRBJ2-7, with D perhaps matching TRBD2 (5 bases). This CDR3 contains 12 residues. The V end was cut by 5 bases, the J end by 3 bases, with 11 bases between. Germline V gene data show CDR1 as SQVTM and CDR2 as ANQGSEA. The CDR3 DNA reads TGCAGCGTTCGTAGGGCGGGCTACGAGCAGTACTTC. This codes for CSVRRAGYEQYF.

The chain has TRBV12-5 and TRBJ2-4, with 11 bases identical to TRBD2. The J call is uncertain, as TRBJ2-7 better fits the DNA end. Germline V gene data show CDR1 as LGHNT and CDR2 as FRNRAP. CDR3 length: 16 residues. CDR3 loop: CASGLAAGLAVYEQYF. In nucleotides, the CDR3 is TGTGCTAGTGGTTTGGCAGCGGGACTAGCGGTCTACGAGCAGTACTTC.